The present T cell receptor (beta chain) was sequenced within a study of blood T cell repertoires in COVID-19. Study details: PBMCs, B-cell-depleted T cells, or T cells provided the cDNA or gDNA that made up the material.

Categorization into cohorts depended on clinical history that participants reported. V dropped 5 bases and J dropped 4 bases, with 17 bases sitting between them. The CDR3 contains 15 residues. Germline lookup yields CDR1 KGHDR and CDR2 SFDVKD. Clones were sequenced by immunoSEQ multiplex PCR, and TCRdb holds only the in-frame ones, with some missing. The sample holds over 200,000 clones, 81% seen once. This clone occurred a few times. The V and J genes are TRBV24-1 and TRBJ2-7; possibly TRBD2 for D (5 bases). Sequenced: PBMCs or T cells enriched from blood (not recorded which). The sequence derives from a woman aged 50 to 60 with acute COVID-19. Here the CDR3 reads CATSAVTVRGYEQYF. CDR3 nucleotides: TGTGCCACCAGTGCCGTAACCGTGAGAGGGTACGAGCAGTACTTC.